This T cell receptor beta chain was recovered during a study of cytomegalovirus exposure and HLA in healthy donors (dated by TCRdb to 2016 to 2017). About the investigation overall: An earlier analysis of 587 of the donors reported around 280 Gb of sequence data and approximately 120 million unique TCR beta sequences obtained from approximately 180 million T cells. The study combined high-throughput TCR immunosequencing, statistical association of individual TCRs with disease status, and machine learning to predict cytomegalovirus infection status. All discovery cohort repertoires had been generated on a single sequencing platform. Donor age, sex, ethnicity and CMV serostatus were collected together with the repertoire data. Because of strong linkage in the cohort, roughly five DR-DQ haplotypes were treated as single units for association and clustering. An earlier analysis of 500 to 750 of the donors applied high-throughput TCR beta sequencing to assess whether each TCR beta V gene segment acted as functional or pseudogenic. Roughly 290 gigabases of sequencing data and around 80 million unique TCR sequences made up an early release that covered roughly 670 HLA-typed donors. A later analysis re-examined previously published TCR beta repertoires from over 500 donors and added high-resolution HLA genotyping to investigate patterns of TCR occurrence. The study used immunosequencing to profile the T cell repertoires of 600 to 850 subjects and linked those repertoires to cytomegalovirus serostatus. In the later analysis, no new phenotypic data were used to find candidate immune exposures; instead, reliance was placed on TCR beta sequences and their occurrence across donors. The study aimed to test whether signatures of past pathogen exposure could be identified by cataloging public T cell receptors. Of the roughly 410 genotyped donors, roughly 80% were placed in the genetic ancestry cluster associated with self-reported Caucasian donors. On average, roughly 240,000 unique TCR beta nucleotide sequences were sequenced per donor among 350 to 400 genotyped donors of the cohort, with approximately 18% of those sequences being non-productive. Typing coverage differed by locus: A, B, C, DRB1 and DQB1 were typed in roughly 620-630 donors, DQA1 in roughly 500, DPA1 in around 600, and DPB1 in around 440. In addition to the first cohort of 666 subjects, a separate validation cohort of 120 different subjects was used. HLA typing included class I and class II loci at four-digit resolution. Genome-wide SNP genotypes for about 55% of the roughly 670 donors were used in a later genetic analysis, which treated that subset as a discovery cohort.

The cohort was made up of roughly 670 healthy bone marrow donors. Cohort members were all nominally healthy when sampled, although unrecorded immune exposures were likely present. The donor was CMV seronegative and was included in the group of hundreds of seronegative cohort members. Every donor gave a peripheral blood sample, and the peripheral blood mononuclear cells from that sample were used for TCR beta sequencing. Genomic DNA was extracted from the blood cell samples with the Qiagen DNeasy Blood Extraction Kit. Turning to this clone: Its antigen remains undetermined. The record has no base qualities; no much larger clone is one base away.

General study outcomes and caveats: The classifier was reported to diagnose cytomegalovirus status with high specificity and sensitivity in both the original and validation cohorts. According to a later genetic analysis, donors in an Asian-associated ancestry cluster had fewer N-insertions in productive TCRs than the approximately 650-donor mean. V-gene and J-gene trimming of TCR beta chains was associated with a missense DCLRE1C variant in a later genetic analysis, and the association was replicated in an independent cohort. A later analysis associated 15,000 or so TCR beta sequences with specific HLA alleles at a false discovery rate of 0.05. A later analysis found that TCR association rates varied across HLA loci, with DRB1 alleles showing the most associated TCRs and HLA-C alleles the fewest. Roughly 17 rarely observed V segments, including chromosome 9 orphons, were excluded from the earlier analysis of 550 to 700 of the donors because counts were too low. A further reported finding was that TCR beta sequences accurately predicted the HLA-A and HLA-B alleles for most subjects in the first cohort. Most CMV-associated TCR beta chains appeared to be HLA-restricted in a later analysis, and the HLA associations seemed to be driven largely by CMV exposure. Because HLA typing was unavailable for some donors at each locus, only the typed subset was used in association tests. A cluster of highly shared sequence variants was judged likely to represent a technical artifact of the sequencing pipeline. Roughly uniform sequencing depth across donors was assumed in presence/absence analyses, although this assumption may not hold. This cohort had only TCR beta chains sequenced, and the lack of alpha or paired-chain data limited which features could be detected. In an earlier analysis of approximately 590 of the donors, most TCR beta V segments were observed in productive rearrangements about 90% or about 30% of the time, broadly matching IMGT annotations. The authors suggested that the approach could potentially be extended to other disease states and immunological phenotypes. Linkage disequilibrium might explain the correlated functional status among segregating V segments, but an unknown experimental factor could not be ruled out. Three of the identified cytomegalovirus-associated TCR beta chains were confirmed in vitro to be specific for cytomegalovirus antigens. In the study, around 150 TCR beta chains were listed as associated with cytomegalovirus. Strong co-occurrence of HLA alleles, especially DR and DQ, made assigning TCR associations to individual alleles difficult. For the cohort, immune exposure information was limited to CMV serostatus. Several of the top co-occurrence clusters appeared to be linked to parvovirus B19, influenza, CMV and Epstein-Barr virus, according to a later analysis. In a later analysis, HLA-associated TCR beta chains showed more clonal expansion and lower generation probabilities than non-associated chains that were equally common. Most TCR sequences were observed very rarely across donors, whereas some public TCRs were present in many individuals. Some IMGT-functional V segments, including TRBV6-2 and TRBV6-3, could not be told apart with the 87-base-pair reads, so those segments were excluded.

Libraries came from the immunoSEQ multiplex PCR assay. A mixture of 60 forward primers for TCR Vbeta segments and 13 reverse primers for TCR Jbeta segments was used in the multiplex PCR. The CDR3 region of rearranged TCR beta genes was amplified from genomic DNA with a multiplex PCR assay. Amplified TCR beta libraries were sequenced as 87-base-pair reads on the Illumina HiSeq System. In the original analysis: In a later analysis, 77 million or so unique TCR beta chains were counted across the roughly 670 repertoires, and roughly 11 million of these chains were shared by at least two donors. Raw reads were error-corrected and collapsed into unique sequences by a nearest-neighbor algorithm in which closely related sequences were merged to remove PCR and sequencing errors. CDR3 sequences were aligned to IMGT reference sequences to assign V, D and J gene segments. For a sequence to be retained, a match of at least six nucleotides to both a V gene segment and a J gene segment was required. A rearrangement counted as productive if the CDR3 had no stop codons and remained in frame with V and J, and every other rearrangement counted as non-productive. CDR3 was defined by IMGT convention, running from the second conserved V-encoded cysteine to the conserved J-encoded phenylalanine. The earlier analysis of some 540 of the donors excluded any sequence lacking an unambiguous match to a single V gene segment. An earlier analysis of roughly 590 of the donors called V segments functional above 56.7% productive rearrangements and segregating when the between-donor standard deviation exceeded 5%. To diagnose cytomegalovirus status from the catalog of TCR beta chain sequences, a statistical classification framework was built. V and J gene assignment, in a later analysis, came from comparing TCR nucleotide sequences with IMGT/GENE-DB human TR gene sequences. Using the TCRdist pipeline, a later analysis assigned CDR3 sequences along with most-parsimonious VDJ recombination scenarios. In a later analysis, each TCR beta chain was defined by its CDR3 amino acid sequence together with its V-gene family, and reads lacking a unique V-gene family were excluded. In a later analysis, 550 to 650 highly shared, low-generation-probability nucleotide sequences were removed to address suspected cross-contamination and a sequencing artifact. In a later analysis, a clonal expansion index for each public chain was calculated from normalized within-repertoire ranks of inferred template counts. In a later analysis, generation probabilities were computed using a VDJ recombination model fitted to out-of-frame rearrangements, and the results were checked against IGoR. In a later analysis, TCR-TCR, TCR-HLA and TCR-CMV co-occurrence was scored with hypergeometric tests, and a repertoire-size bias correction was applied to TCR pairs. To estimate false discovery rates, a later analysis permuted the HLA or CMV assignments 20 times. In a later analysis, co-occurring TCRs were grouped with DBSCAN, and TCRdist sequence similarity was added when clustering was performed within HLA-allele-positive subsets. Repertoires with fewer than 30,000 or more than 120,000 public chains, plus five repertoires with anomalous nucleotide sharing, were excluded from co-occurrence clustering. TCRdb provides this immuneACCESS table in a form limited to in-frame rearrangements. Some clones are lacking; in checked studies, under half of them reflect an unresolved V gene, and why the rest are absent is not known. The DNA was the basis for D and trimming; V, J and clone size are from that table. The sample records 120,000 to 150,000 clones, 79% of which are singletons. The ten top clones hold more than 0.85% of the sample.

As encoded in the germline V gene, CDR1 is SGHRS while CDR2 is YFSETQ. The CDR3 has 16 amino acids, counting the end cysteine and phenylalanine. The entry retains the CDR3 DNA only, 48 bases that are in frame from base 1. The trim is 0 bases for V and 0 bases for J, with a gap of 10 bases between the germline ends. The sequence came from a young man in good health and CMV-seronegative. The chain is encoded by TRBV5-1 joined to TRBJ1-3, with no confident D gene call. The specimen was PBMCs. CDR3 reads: CASSLGAVSSGNTIYF. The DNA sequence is TGCGCCAGCAGCTTGGGGGCTGTCTCCTCTGGAAACACCATATATTTT.